A selection of T cell receptor beta chains follows, all from one sample in a study of shared clonotypes between healthy human individuals. Here immunoSEQ multiplex PCR was the method, and the copy in TCRdb shows in-frame clones only, minus some. Counted here are about half a million clones, around 80% occurring once; the ten biggest clones make up roughly 12%. Material: PBMCs. The origin of the receptors is a woman aged 40 to 50 in good health. Some clones in this sample may be carry-over from other donors' samples. CDR3s include the opening cysteine and the closing phenylalanine or tryptophan. The D gene is left open where the match is weak. A clone size is listed for some rows: how often the clone was seen (once, few, many), or a class if it is expanded.

D	size	V	J	CDR3	DNA
.	few	TRBV7-8	TRBJ2-5	CASSLAGPILETQYF	TGTGCCAGCAGCTTAGCGGGACCGATATTGGAGACCCAGTACTTC
.	once	TRBV7-9	TRBJ2-5	CASSLYVGGMETQYF	TGTGCCAGCAGCTTATACGTGGGTGGAATGGAGACCCAGTACTTC
.	.	TRBV2	TRBJ2-1	CASTEGRGYNEQFF	TGTGCCAGCACCGAGGGGCGGGGCTACAATGAGCAGTTCTTC
.	.	TRBV15	TRBJ2-3	CATSRDRGGRGGDTDTQYF	TGTGCCACCAGCAGAGATCGAGGAGGGAGAGGGGGCGACACAGATACGCAGTATTTT
.	.	TRBV7-7	TRBJ2-1	CASSLSPGQTGNEQFF	TGTGCTAGCAGCCTAAGCCCGGGCCAAACGGGAAATGAGCAGTTCTTC
TRBD2	few	TRBV5-1	TRBJ2-5	CASSLEGGRAFETQYF	TGCGCCAGCAGCTTGGAGGGCGGGAGGGCTTTTGAGACCCAGTACTTC
.	.	TRBV4-1	TRBJ2-5	CASSQGARPPSYF	TGCGCCAGCAGCCAAGGGGCCCGGCCTCCCTCTTACTTC
TRBD1	.	TRBV2	TRBJ2-7	CASILEGQEQYF	TGTGCCAGCATCCTAGAGGGACAGGAGCAGTACTTC
TRBD2	.	TRBV27	TRBJ2-7	CASSLKARGQGATSGSYEQYF	TGTGCCAGCAGTTTGAAGGCCCGGGGACAGGGCGCGACTAGCGGGAGTTACGAGCAGTACTTC
.	.	TRBV5-6	TRBJ1-5	CASSEGTSNQPQHF	TGTGCCAGCAGCGAAGGGACTAGCAATCAGCCCCAGCATTTT
TRBD2	.	TRBV28	TRBJ2-2	CASSLSPRLAGVTGELFF	TGTGCCAGCAGTTTATCCCCCCGACTAGCGGGAGTTACCGGGGAGCTGTTTTTT
TRBD2	once	TRBV2	TRBJ2-2	CARSVSGIRVTGELFF	TGTGCCCGCAGCGTTAGCGGGATTCGAGTCACCGGGGAGCTGTTTTTT
.	.	TRBV9	TRBJ1-3	CASSPTAFSGNTIYF	TGTGCCAGCAGCCCGACAGCGTTCTCTGGAAACACCATATATTTT
TRBD2	.	TRBV19	TRBJ2-1	CASRRTSGSNEQFF	TGTGCCAGTAGGAGGACTAGCGGGAGCAATGAGCAGTTCTTC
TRBD2	once	TRBV19	TRBJ2-2	CASKRTSGRSNTGELFF	TGTGCCAGTAAGCGGACTAGCGGGAGATCGAACACCGGGGAGCTGTTTTTT
.	.	TRBV5-1	TRBJ2-7	CASSLGSSTGDEQYF	TGCGCCAGCAGCTTGGGGTCTAGCACGGGAGACGAGCAGTACTTC
TRBD1	.	TRBV15	TRBJ1-2	CATSSTGGSGGYTF	TGTGCCACCAGCAGTACAGGGGGCTCTGGTGGCTACACCTTC
.	.	TRBV20-1	TRBJ2-1	CSQVGNEQFF	TGCAGTCAAGTGGGCAATGAGCAGTTCTTC
.	.	TRBV5-5	TRBJ2-3	CASSPDPGLGQYF	TGTGCCAGCAGCCCCGACCCGGGACTTGGGCAGTATTTT
.	.	TRBV30	TRBJ1-2	CAWRPRAWGYGYTF	TGTGCCTGGAGACCACGAGCCTGGGGCTATGGCTACACCTTC
.	.	TRBV29-1	TRBJ2-3	CSVETGTDTQYF	TGCAGCGTTGAAACAGGCACAGATACGCAGTATTTT
.	.	TRBV5-1	TRBJ2-5	CASSLPASRGHGQETQYF	TGCGCCAGCAGCCTCCCGGCCAGTCGCGGTCATGGCCAAGAGACCCAGTACTTC
.	.	TRBV5-1	TRBJ1-1	CASSLDEGMNTEAFF	TGCGCCAGCAGCTTGGATGAGGGAATGAACACTGAAGCTTTCTTT
.	.	TRBV7-3	TRBJ2-1	CASSLNDNEQFF	TGTGCCAGCAGCTTAAATGACAATGAGCAGTTCTTC
TRBD1	.	TRBV14	TRBJ1-1	CASSHPRQGDTEAFF	TGTGCCAGCAGTCACCCGAGGCAGGGGGATACTGAAGCTTTCTTT